Following are 20 T cell receptor beta chains from one sample sequenced in a study of blood T cell repertoires in COVID-19. Sequenced by immunoSEQ multiplex PCR; TCRdb stores in-frame clones only, minus some. Altogether roughly 88,000 clones are present, approximately 80% being singletons, with the ten largest covering about a sixth. Sequencing was carried out using peripheral blood. The receptors were sampled from a woman of 80 years or more with acute or convalescent COVID-19.

This sequence joins TRBV7-2 and TRBJ2-3, with 7 positions matching TRBD2. This CDR3 has 16 residues. The V and J ends lost 5 bases and 4 bases, in that order; junction bases with no gene match: 12. The germline CDR1 and CDR2 sequences are SGHTA and FQGNSA. The DNA of the CDR3 is TGTGCCAGCAGCGCAGGAAGGCTAGCGGTGTCAGATACGCAGTATTTT. Translated: CASSAGRLAVSDTQYF. Full variable domain (outside the CDR3, taken from reference TRBV7-2 and TRBJ2-3): GAGVSQSPSNKVTEKGKDVELRCDPISGHTALYWYRQSLGQGLEFLIYFQGNSAPDKSGLPSDRFSAERTGGSVSTLTIQRTQQEDSAVYLCASSAGRLAVSDTQYFGPGTRLTVL.

The V gene is TRBV28, the J gene TRBJ2-5; 12 bases fit TRBD1. The V and J ends lost 2 bases and 4 bases, in that order; junction bases with no gene match: 5. CDR3 length equals 16 residues. Germline assignment: CDR1 MDHEN and CDR2 SYDVKM. The CDR3 loop reads CASSLLRDRGRETQYF. CDR3 DNA: TGTGCCAGCAGTTTACTCCGGGACAGGGGGCGAGAGACCCAGTACTTC. Full variable domain (rest looked up from reference TRBV28 and TRBJ2-5): DVKVTQSSRYLVKRTGEKVFLECVQDMDHENMFWYRQDPGLGLRLIYFSYDVKMKEKGDIPEGYSVSREKKERFSLILESASTNQTSMYLCASSLLRDRGRETQYFGPGTRLLVL.

The rearrangement links TRBV3-1 (or the pseudogene TRBV3-2) to TRBJ2-3; 12 bases line up with TRBD2. The CDR3 sequence is 14 residues long. V shed 3 bases and J 13 bases; nucleotides not matched to a gene: 8. CDR1 is LGHDT and CDR2 is YNNKEL in the germline V gene (reference sequence). The CDR3 region has the DNA TGTGCCAGCAGCCACCTCTCTAGCGGGGGGGTAGAGTATTTT. Amino acid sequence: CASSHLSSGGVEYF.

This clone was seen just once. The rearrangement joins TRBV30 to TRBJ2-3; D remains unclear. CDR1 is GTSNPN and CDR2 is SVGIG in the germline V gene (reference sequence). V was trimmed by 3 bases and J by 6 bases, leaving 22 bases between them. There are 16 residues in the CDR3. Written as DNA, the CDR3 is TGTGCCTGGAGGTCTGAATTGACGGCCAGGTGGGATACGCAGTATTTT. Protein: CAWRSELTARWDTQYF. Using reference TRBV30 and TRBJ2-3 for the parts outside the CDR3, the full variable domain is SQTIHQWPATLVQPVGSPLSLECTVEGTSNPNLYWYRQAAGRGLQLLFYSVGIGQISSEVPQNLSASRPQDRQFILSSKKLLLSDSGFYLCAWRSELTARWDTQYFGPGTRLTVL.

The chain recombines TRBV12-3 or TRBV12-4 with TRBJ2-7; D remains unclear. Trimming took 4 bases from V and 3 from J, leaving 10 bases between them. The CDR3 consists of 13 residues. The CDR3 sequence: CASSSPSSYEQYF. CDR3 DNA sequence: TGTGCCAGCAGTTCCCCCTCGAGCTACGAGCAGTACTTC.

This clone came up once. The chain is built from TRBV9 and TRBJ2-5; D unclear. Germline V CDR1 and CDR2: SGDLS, YYNGEE. The CDR3 sequence is 12 residues long. Trimming stripped 3 bases from V and 5 bases from J, with 8 bases between. CDR3 sequence (DNA): TGTGCCAGCAGCGCCAACGAGGAGACCCAGTACTTC. Translation gives CASSANEETQYF.

The J gene is TRBJ1-3, the V gene TRBV5-4; 7 bases fit TRBD1. The CDR3 covers 16 residues. Germline CDR1 SGHNT, CDR2 YYREEE (reference sequence). Unmatched junction bases numbered 6, after V lost 2 bases and J lost 1 base. CDR3 coding DNA: TGTGCCAGCAGCTTAGGGGACAGACTTTCTGGAAACACCATATATTTT. It translates to CASSLGDRLSGNTIYF.

CDR3 DNA sequence: TGTGCCAGCTCATCCGGGACAGCACTTGAAAAACTGTTTTTT. Its translation is CASSSGTALEKLFF. The V call is TRBV18, the J call TRBJ1-4, with 7 bases identical to TRBD1. In germline, CDR1 is KGHSH, CDR2 LQKENI. The V and J ends lost 5 bases and 7 bases, in that order; junction bases with no gene match: 7. The CDR3 has 14 residues.

V and J are TRBV5-1 and TRBJ1-4; no clear D. V dropped 4 bases and J dropped 0 bases, with 10 bases sitting between them. There are 15 residues in the CDR3. Germline V CDR1 and CDR2: SGHRS, YFSETQ. The CDR3 nucleotides read TGCGCCAGCAGCCCTCAGTACGCAACTAATGAAAAACTGTTTTTT. It is translated as CASSPQYATNEKLFF.

DNA of the CDR3: TGCAGCGTAGATAGGGCGGGGGTTTCCGGCGAGCAGTACTTC. Translated: CSVDRAGVSGEQYF. The chain has TRBV29-1 and TRBJ2-7; 7 bases match TRBD2. V was pared by 6 bases and J by 6 bases, with 14 bases of the junction left unmatched. From germline, CDR1 is SQVTM and CDR2 ANQGSEA. The CDR3 loop spans 14 amino acids.

The rearrangement links TRBV27 to TRBJ2-1; 9 positions match TRBD1. This CDR3 region has 15 residues. V gave up 6 bases and J gave up 3 bases; unmatched junction bases: 6. CDR1 MNHEY and CDR2 SMNVEV come from the germline V gene (reference sequence). CDR3 nucleotides: TGTGCCAGCAGGCGACAGGGGGGAATCTACAATGAGCAGTTCTTC. The encoded protein is CASRRQGGIYNEQFF.

The CDR3 is CAISEPSAGTVNYGYTF. CDR3 nucleotide sequence: TGTGCCATCAGTGAGCCGTCCGCCGGGACAGTTAACTATGGCTACACCTTC. The gene calls are TRBV10-3 and TRBJ1-2; TRBD1 agrees at 7 bases. The V gene end was trimmed by 2 bases and the J gene end by 1 base; junction bases not matched to a gene: 10. This CDR3 spans 17 amino acids. Germline assignment: CDR1 ENHRY and CDR2 SYGVKD.

This rearrangement joins TRBV25-1 to TRBJ1-1; D gene unclear. The length of the CDR3 is 10 residues. Germline V gives CDR1 MGHDK, CDR2 SYGVNS. V gave up 4 bases and J gave up 11 bases, with 8 bases separating them. In DNA form, the CDR3 reads TGTGCCAGCAGTGGTAGGAGTGCTTTCTTT. As protein: CASSGRSAFF.

The V gene is TRBV15, the J gene TRBJ1-3; 10 bases fit TRBD1. This CDR3 is 17 amino acids long. The V and J ends lost 1 base and 3 bases, in that order; junction bases with no gene match: 6. CDR1 and CDR2 (germline): LNHNV, YYDKDF (reference sequence). CDR3 nucleotide sequence: TGTGCCACCAGCAGAGCCGTCGGGACAGGGGATGGAAACACCATATATTTT. This sequence encodes CATSRAVGTGDGNTIYF.

The chain couples TRBV7-8 to TRBJ1-2, with TRBD1 matching over 7 bases. Trimming took 1 base from V and 8 from J; bases not matched to a gene: 4. The germline CDR1 and CDR2 sequences are SGHVS and FQNEAQ. This CDR3 contains 13 residues. CDR3 in amino acids: CASSLGGTVGYTF. CDR3 in DNA: TGTGCCAGCAGCTTAGGGGGGACAGTGGGCTACACCTTC.

The V gene is TRBV11-2, the J gene TRBJ1-2, with D uncertain. Germline V lookup: CDR1 SGHAT, CDR2 FQNNGV. This CDR3 is built from 13 residues. Trimming left V 1 base short and J 14 bases short, with 17 bases between. The DNA for the CDR3 is TGTGCCAGCAGCTTAGTAATGGACGGGGTTGGGACCTTC. Amino acids: CASSLVMDGVGTF.

The CDR3 coding sequence is TGTGCCAGCAGTGAGACAGGGCCTCTTCTCAACGATGAGCAGTTCTTC. It specifies CASSETGPLLNDEQFF. This chain uses TRBV28 with TRBJ2-1, with 7 bases fitting TRBD1. Germline V gives CDR1 MDHEN, CDR2 SYDVKM. The CDR3 consists of 16 residues. V lost 5 bases, J lost 8 bases, and 15 bases stayed unmatched. The full variable domain, with the rest looked up from reference TRBV28 and TRBJ2-1, is DVKVTQSSRYLVKRTGEKVFLECVQDMDHENMFWYRQDPGLGLRLIYFSYDVKMKEKGDIPEGYSVSREKKERFSLILESASTNQTSMYLCASSETGPLLNDEQFFGPGTRLTVL.

The chain is built from TRBV18 and TRBJ1-2; 9 bases agree with TRBD1. The CDR3 is 19 residues long. The germline V gene encodes CDR1 KGHSH and CDR2 LQKENI. The ends lost 6 bases at V and 4 bases at J; junction bases unmatched: 21. In DNA, the CDR3 is TGTGCCAGCTCCCCCCCGGGACAGGGCGCTCTATGGGGCCTCTATGGCTACACCTTC. It codes for CASSPPGQGALWGLYGYTF. Complete variable domain (other parts from reference TRBV18 and TRBJ1-2): NAGVMQNPRHLVRRRGQEARLRCSPMKGHSHVYWYRQLPEEGLKFMVYLQKENIIDESGMPKERFSAEFPKEGPSILRIQQVVRGDSAAYFCASSPPGQGALWGLYGYTFGSGTRLTVV.

The chain is built from TRBV28 and TRBJ2-2, with 12 positions matching TRBD1. The CDR3 spans 16 residues. Looked up from germline, CDR1 is MDHEN and CDR2 is SYDVKM. V shed 3 bases, J shed 7 bases, and the junction held 6 bases outside the gene matches. CDR3 region: CASSLAGTGGLGELFF. The CDR3 DNA reads as TGTGCCAGCAGTTTGGCCGGGACAGGGGGCCTCGGGGAGCTGTTTTTT.

The chain joins TRBV15 to TRBJ2-7, with 8 bases fitting TRBD1. Germline CDR1 reads LNHNV; CDR2 reads YYDKDF (reference sequence). The trim removed 1 base at V and 6 bases at J, leaving 5 bases unmatched. The CDR3 length is 14 residues. The CDR3, as DNA: TGTGCCACCAGCAGAGCGGACAGGGCCGCCGAGCAGTACTTC. Translation gives CATSRADRAAEQYF.